The 26 T cell receptor beta chains presented below share a single source sample, sequenced in a study of blood T cell repertoires in COVID-19. Generated by immunoSEQ multiplex PCR, the TCRdb table keeps only in-frame clones and is missing some. Here the sample spans hundreds of thousands of clones, about 90% being singletons. Sample: peripheral blood. The receptors were gathered from a man in his late teens or twenties with COVID-19, enrolled during active disease.

The chain has TRBV6-6 and TRBJ2-7; D may be TRBD1 (6 bases). V was pared by 7 bases and J by 0 bases, with 16 bases between. The CDR3 consists of 15 residues. The germline gives CDR1 MNHNY, CDR2 SVGAGI (reference sequence). This CDR3 is CASTATGGSSYEQYF. In DNA, the CDR3 is TGTGCCAGCACCGCGACAGGCGGAAGCTCCTACGAGCAGTACTTC.

The genes are TRBV20-1 and TRBJ2-7; a weak D match, TRBD1 (5 bases). The CDR3 is 15 residues long. V lost 3 bases and J 2 bases, leaving 17 bases between the germline ends. Per the germline V gene, CDR1 is DFQATT and CDR2 is SNEGSKA (reference sequence). The CDR3 reads CSASQRGNPTYEQYF. The CDR3 DNA is TGCAGTGCTAGTCAAAGGGGAAATCCTACCTACGAGCAGTACTTC.

V and J are TRBV5-1 and TRBJ2-3; D is ambiguous. Germline CDR1 and CDR2: SGHRS and YFSETQ. This CDR3 has 15 amino acids. The V end lost 2 bases, the J end lost 3 bases, and 13 bases lay between the germline ends. CDR3 protein: CASSFISTPTDTQYF. The CDR3 DNA sequence: TGCGCCAGCAGCTTCATTAGTACCCCGACAGATACGCAGTATTTT.

This chain connects TRBV27 to TRBJ1-1, with D unclear. Trimming left V 4 bases short and J 0 bases short, with 15 bases between. This CDR3 is built from 16 residues. Germline V CDR1 and CDR2: MNHEY, SMNVEV (reference sequence). For the CDR3, the DNA is TGTGCCAGCAGTTCCCCGCAAGCGGGAATGAACACTGAAGCTTTCTTT. Protein product: CASSSPQAGMNTEAFF.

This clone was recorded once. This sequence joins TRBV14 and TRBJ2-1, with 7 positions matching TRBD2. J lost 8 bases, V lost 6 bases, and 7 bases had no gene match. The length of the CDR3 is 13 residues. Germline V gives CDR1 SGHDN, CDR2 FVKESK. CDR3 protein: CASSRIAGYEQFF. CDR3 coding DNA: TGTGCCAGCAGTAGAATAGCGGGTTATGAGCAGTTCTTC.

This chain links TRBV10-3 with TRBJ2-7; 8 bases line up with TRBD1. CDR1 and CDR2 from the germline V gene are ENHRY and SYGVKD. J gave up 3 bases and V 10 bases, and 11 bases lay outside the gene matches. CDR3 length: 14 amino acids. The CDR3 DNA reads TGTGCCACCTCCAGGGGGCAGGGAGACTACGAGCAGTACTTC. Residues: CATSRGQGDYEQYF.

The chain combines TRBV24-1 with TRBJ2-6, with TRBD1 matching 8 bases. The CDR3 loop spans 18 amino acids. Germline CDR1 reads KGHDR; CDR2 reads SFDVKD. V dropped 2 bases and J dropped 0; count of bases not matched to a gene: 5. The CDR3 coding sequence is TGTGCCACCAGTGATTGGCGGACAGGGCCCTCTGGGGCCAACGTCCTGACTTTC. It specifies CATSDWRTGPSGANVLTF.

V is TRBV4-2 and J is TRBJ2-1; 12 bases line up with TRBD2. V trimming: 2 bases; J trimming: 5 bases; junction bases outside the gene matches: 7. This CDR3 spans 17 amino acids. Per germline, CDR1 LGHNA and CDR2 YNFKEQ. The CDR3 region is CASSQYYRLAGDNEQFF. For the CDR3, the DNA is TGTGCCAGCAGCCAATACTACAGACTAGCGGGGGACAATGAGCAGTTCTTC.

V gene TRBV5-8 combines with J gene TRBJ2-1; weak D call: TRBD2 (7 bases). V was cut by 4 bases and J by 5 bases, with 16 bases left in between. Germline-derived CDR1 and CDR2 are SGHTS and YDEGEE. The CDR3 is made up of 15 amino acids. This CDR3 reads CASSGGGPFDNEQFF. The CDR3 DNA reads TGTGCCAGCAGCGGCGGGGGCCCTTTTGACAATGAGCAGTTCTTC.

In DNA, the CDR3 is TGCACCGCGGCGGGGATAGGTCAGGAGACCCAGTACTTC. It specifies CTAAGIGQETQYF. The rearrangement uses TRBV29-1 and TRBJ2-5; the D gene is possibly TRBD2 (6 bases). Looked up from germline, CDR1 is SQVTM and CDR2 is ANQGSEA. The CDR3 runs to 13 residues.

The chain has TRBV3-1 (or the pseudogene TRBV3-2) and TRBJ2-1; no clear D. V shed 7 bases and J shed 0 bases, with 13 bases lying between them. CDR1 is LGHDT, CDR2 YNNKEL, per germline (reference sequence). CDR3 length: 15 residues. CDR3 DNA: TGTGCCAGCACCCTAACCCATAGCTCCTACAATGAGCAGTTCTTC. This gives the protein CASTLTHSSYNEQFF.

For this clone: Other DNA sequences in this sample translate to the same CDR3. CDR3 region: CASSHSYEQYF. The CDR3 coding sequence is TGTGCCAGCAGCCACTCCTACGAGCAGTACTTC. The chain combines TRBV7-9 with TRBJ2-7; the D is unclear. The CDR3 is 11 amino acids. Between the trimmed V and J ends, which lost 5 bases and 0 bases, there was a span of 2 bases. The germline CDR1 and CDR2 sequences are SEHNR and FQNEAQ (reference sequence).

The chain carries TRBV4-1 and TRBJ1-1; D might be TRBD1 (5 bases). With 0 bases removed from V and 1 base from J, the gap between germline ends came to 9 bases. This CDR3 is 15 amino acids long. Germline CDR1 and CDR2: MGHRA and YSYEKL. The CDR3 sequence is CASSQEKQANTEAFF. DNA for the CDR3: TGCGCCAGCAGCCAAGAAAAACAGGCGAACACTGAAGCTTTCTTT.

CDR3 bases: TGTGCCAGCAGCCAGCGACAGAAGGTTCTCACCTTC. This codes for CASSQRQKVLTF. The chain uses TRBV3-1 (or the pseudogene TRBV3-2) and TRBJ1-2; the D gene is possibly TRBD1 (5 bases). From germline, CDR1 is LGHDT and CDR2 YNNKEL (reference sequence). Deletions cut 3 bases from V and 13 bases from J, with 15 bases between. The CDR3 totals 12 residues.

This chain links TRBV18 with TRBJ1-2; 8 nucleotides match TRBD1. V was clipped by 2 bases and J by 4 bases; unmatched bases: 6. Germline V lookup: CDR1 KGHSH, CDR2 LQKENI. The CDR3 covers 15 residues. CDR3 in amino acids: CASSPSDRALYGYTF. CDR3 bases: TGTGCCAGCTCACCATCGGACAGGGCCCTCTATGGCTACACCTTC.

This clone appeared a single time. The V and J genes are TRBV24-1 and TRBJ2-1, with a tentative D call TRBD2 (5 bases). CDR1 is KGHDR, CDR2 SFDVKD, per germline. V lost 4 bases to trimming and J lost 5 bases, with 17 bases between them. The CDR3 is made up of 16 amino acids. In nucleotides, the CDR3 is TGTGCCACCAGTGACCCGGGATCTGGAAGTAACAATGAGCAGTTCTTC. It yields the protein CATSDPGSGSNNEQFF.

The chain combines TRBV7-9 with TRBJ2-1; maybe TRBD2 (6 bases). Germline-derived CDR1 and CDR2 are SEHNR and FQNEAQ (reference sequence). The V end lost 1 base, the J end lost 9 bases, and 22 bases lay between the germline ends. There are 17 residues in the CDR3. CDR3 sequence: CASSLEMASVPNGEQFF. The CDR3 DNA is TGTGCCAGCAGCTTAGAGATGGCTAGCGTACCCAACGGTGAGCAGTTCTTC.

This chain links TRBV5-1 with TRBJ2-1, with TRBD2 matching over 12 bases. V shed 4 bases and J 10 bases; nucleotides not matched to a gene: 6. Germline assignment: CDR1 SGHRS and CDR2 YFSETQ. The CDR3 has 14 residues. CDR3 in DNA: TGCGCCAGCAGCGGACTAGCGGGGTATGAGGAGCAGTTCTTC. Protein: CASSGLAGYEEQFF.

The chain joins TRBV3-1 (or the pseudogene TRBV3-2) to TRBJ2-1; D possibly corresponds to TRBD2 (5 bases). There are 14 residues in the CDR3. Trimming took 1 base from V and 9 from J, leaving 13 bases between them. Per germline, CDR1 LGHDT and CDR2 YNNKEL (reference sequence). CDR3 in amino acids: CASSQGPRAGEQFF. The CDR3 region has the DNA TGTGCCAGCAGCCAAGGACCGAGGGCTGGTGAGCAGTTCTTC.

The chain links TRBV14 to TRBJ2-7, with a possible D match to TRBD1 (6 bases). CDR3 size: 17 residues. With 0 bases removed from V and 2 bases from J, the gap between germline ends came to 17 bases. Germline V gene data show CDR1 as SGHDN and CDR2 as FVKESK. CDR3 sequence: CASSQDLGTLPPYEQYF. The CDR3 DNA follows: TGTGCCAGCAGCCAAGATCTGGGGACACTACCCCCCTACGAGCAGTACTTC. The full variable domain, in which reference TRBV14 and TRBJ2-7 provide the parts outside the CDR3, is EAGVTQFPSHSVIEKGQTVTLRCDPISGHDNLYWYRRVMGKEIKFLLHFVKESKQDESGMPNNRFLAERTGGTYSTLKVQPAELEDSGVYFCASSQDLGTLPPYEQYFGPGTRLTVT.

The chain recombines TRBV6-5 with TRBJ2-2; a possible D gene is TRBD1 (5 bases). V shed 10 bases and J shed 1 base, with 10 bases lying between them. The CDR3 loop spans 13 amino acids. Looked up from germline, CDR1 is MNHEY and CDR2 is SVGAGI. The DNA of the CDR3 is TGTGCCACACAGGACCAGAACACCGGGGAGCTGTTTTTT. It specifies CATQDQNTGELFF.

This sequence joins TRBV5-1 and TRBJ2-7; no clear D gene. Germline V CDR1 and CDR2: SGHRS, YFSETQ. Trimming cost V 5 bases and J 3 bases, with 9 bases left between them. CDR3 length equals 12 residues. CDR3 nucleotides: TGCGCCAGCAGGCAAGAGAGCTACGAGCAGTACTTC. This sequence encodes CASRQESYEQYF.

The rearrangement links TRBV7-3 to TRBJ2-3, with 7 bases fitting TRBD2. The CDR3 spans 18 residues. CDR1 is SGHTA and CDR2 is FQGTGA in the germline V gene. V shed 6 bases and J 4 bases; nucleotides not matched to a gene: 19. The CDR3, as DNA: TGTGCCAGCAGGCCTTCTCCCCTAAGGACTCGGGGGGCAGATACGCAGTATTTT. It translates to CASRPSPLRTRGADTQYF.

This chain uses TRBV3-1 (or the pseudogene TRBV3-2) with TRBJ1-2; possible D gene TRBD1, 5 bases. This CDR3 is built from 13 residues. From germline, CDR1 is LGHDT and CDR2 YNNKEL (reference sequence). V was shortened by 1 base and J by 6 bases, with 9 bases between the two germline ends. The CDR3 protein is CASSQGGVNGYTF. CDR3 DNA: TGTGCCAGCAGCCAAGGGGGGGTTAATGGCTACACCTTC.

The J gene is TRBJ2-1, the V gene TRBV19, with TRBD2 matching over 7 bases. Germline values: CDR1 LNHDA, CDR2 SQIVND (reference sequence). The CDR3 spans 15 residues. After removal of 6 bases from V and 4 bases from J, the junction contained 9 bases not matched to a gene. The CDR3 region is CASRNGLVGYNEQFF. CDR3 in DNA: TGTGCCAGTAGAAATGGACTAGTGGGTTACAATGAGCAGTTCTTC. Filled out from reference TRBV19 and TRBJ2-1, the complete variable domain reads DGGITQSPKYLFRKEGQNVTLSCEQNLNHDAMYWYRQDPGQGLRLIYYSQIVNDFQKGDIAEGYSVSREKKESFPLTVTSAQKNPTAFYLCASRNGLVGYNEQFFGPGTRLTVL.

The chain links TRBV6-6 to TRBJ2-5; 12 positions agree with TRBD2. CDR1 and CDR2 (germline): MNHNY, SVGAGI (reference sequence). Trimming at V came to 6 bases and at J to 3 bases, leaving 5 bases not matched to a gene. The CDR3 length is 15 residues. The CDR3 DNA is TGTGCCAGCAGCTCCAGGACTAGCGGGGAAGAGACCCAGTACTTC. This translates into CASSSRTSGEETQYF.